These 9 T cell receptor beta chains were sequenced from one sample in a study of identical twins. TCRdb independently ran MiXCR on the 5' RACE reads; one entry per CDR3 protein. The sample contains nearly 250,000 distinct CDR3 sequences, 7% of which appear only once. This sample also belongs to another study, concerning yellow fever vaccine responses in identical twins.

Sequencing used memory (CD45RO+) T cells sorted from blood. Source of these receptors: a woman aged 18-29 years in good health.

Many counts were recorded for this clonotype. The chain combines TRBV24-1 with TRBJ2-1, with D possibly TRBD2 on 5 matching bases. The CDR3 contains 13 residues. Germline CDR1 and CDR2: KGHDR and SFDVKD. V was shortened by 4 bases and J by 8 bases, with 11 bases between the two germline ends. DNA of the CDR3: TGTGCCACCAGTGAGGAGGAGAGGCATGAGCAGTTCTTC. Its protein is CATSEEERHEQFF.

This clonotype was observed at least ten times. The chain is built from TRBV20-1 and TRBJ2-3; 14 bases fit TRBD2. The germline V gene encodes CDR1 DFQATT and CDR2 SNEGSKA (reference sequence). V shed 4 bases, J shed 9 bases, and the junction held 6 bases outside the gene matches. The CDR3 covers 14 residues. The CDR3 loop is CSAKTSGGAGTQYF. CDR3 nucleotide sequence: TGCAGTGCTAAGACTAGCGGGGGGGCCGGCACGCAGTATTTT.

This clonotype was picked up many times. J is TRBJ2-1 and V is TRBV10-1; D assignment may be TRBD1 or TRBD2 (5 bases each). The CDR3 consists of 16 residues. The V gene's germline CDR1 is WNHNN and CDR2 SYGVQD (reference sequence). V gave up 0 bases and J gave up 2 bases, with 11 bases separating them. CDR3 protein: CASSESRGRTYNEQFF. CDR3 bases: TGCGCCAGCAGTGAGTCGAGGGGACGGACCTACAATGAGCAGTTCTTC.

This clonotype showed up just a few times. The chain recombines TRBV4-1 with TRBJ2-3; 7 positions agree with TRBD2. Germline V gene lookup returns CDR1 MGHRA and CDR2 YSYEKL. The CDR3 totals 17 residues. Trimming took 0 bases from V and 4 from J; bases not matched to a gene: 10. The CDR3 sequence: CASSQDSRGGSADTQYF. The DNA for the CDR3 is TGCGCCAGCAGCCAAGATTCGAGGGGCGGGAGCGCAGATACGCAGTATTTT.

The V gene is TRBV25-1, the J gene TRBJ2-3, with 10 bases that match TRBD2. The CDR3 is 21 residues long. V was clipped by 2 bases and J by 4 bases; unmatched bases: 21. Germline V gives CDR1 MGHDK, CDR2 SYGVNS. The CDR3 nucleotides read TGTGCCAGCAGTGAAGGGGGCCCGGGCAGGACCTTGAGCGGGGGGGCAGATACGCAGTATTTT. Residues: CASSEGGPGRTLSGGADTQYF.

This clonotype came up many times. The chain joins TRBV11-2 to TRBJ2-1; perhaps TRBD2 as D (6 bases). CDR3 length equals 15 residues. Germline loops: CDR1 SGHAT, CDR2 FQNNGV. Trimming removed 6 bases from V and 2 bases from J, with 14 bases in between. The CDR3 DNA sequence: TGTGCCAGCAGTGTAGGGCGGGGCCCCTACAATGAGCAGTTCTTC. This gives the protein CASSVGRGPYNEQFF.

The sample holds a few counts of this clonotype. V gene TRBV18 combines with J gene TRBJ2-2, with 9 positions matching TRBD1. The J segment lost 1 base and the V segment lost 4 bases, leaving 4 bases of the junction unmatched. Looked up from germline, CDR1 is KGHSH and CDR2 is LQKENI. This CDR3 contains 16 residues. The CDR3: CASSLTGGKNTGELFF. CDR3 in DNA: TGTGCCAGCTCACTAACAGGGGGCAAGAACACCGGGGAGCTGTTTTTT.

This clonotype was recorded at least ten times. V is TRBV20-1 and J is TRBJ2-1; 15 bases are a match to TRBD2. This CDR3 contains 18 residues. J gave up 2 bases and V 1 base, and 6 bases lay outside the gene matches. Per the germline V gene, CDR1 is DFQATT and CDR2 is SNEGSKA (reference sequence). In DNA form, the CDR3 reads TGCAGTGCTAGAGGGACTAGCGGGGGGGGAAAAACCTACAATGAGCAGTTCTTC. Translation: CSARGTSGGGKTYNEQFF.

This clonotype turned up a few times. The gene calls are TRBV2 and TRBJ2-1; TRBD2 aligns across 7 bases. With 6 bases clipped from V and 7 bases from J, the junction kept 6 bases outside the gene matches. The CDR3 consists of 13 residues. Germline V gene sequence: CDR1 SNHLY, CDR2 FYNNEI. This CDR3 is CASSPTSVNEQFF. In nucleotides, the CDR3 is TGTGCCAGCAGCCCCACTAGCGTTAATGAGCAGTTCTTC.